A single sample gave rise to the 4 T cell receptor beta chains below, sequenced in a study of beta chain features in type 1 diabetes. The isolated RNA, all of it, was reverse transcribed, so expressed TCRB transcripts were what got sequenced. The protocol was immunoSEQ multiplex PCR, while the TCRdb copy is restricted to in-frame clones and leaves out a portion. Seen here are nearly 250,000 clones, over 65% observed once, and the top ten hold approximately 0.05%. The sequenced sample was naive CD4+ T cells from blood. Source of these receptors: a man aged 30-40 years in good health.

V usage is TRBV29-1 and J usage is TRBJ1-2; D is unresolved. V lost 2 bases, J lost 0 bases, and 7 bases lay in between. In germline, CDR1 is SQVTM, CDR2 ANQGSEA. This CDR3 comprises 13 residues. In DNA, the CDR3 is TGCAGCGTTGAAACGGGAGCTAACTATGGCTACACCTTC. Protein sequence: CSVETGANYGYTF.

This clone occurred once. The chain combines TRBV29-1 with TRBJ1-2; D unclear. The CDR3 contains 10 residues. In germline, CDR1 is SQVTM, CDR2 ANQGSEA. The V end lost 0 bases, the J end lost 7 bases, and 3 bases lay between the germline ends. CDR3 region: CSVEDSGYTF. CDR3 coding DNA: TGCAGCGTTGAAGACAGTGGCTACACCTTC.

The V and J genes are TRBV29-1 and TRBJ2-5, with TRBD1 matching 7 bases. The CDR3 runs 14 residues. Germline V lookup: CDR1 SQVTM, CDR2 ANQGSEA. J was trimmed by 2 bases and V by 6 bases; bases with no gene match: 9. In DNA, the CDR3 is TGCAGCGTGACCCGGGACAGCAGACAAGAGACCCAGTACTTC. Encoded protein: CSVTRDSRQETQYF. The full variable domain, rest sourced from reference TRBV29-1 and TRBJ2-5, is SAVISQKPSRDICQRGTSLTIQCQVDSQVTMMFWYRQQPGQSLTLIATANQGSEATYESGFVIDKFPISRPNLTFSTLTVSNMSPEDSSIYLCSVTRDSRQETQYFGPGTRLLVL.

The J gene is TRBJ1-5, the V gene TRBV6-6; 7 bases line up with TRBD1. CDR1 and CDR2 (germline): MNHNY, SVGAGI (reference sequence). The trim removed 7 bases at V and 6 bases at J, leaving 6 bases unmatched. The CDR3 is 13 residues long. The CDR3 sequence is CASNDRESQPQHF. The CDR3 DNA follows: TGTGCCAGCAACGACAGGGAGAGTCAGCCCCAGCATTTT.